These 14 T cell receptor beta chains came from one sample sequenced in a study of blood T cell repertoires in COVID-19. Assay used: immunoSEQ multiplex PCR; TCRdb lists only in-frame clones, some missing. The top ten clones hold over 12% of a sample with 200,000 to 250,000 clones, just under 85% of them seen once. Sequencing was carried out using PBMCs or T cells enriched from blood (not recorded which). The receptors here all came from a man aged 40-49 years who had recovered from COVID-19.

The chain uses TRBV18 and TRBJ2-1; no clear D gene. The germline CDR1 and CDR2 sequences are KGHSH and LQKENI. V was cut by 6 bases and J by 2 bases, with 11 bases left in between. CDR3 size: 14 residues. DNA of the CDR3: TGTGCCAGCTCGCCCTCAAGCGCCTACAATGAGCAGTTCTTC. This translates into CASSPSSAYNEQFF.

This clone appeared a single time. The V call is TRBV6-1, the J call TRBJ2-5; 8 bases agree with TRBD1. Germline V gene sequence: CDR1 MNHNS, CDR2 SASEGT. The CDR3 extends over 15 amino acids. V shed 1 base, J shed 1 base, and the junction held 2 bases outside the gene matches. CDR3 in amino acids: CASSEGQGSQETQYF. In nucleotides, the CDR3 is TGTGCCAGCAGTGAAGGACAGGGGTCCCAAGAGACCCAGTACTTC.

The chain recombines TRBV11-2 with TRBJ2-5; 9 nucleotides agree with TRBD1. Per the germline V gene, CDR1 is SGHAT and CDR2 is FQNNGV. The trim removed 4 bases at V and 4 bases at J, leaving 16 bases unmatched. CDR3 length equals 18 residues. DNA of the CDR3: TGTGCCAGCAGCTCGGGACAGGGCAACCCTGCAACAAGAGAGACCCAGTACTTC. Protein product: CASSSGQGNPATRETQYF.

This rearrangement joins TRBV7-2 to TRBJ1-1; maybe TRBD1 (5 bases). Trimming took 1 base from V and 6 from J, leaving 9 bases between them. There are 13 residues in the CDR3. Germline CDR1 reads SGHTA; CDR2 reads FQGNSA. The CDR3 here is CASSLGGVPEAFF. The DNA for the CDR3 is TGTGCCAGCAGCTTAGGGGGGGTTCCTGAAGCTTTCTTT.

The CDR3 DNA reads as TGCGCCAGCAGCTCGACAGACAATGAGCAGTTCTTC. Translating it yields CASSSTDNEQFF. This rearrangement joins TRBV5-1 to TRBJ2-1, with a tentative D call TRBD1 (5 bases). This CDR3 spans 12 amino acids. V shed 3 bases and J shed 5 bases, with 6 bases lying between them. From germline, CDR1 is SGHRS and CDR2 YFSETQ.

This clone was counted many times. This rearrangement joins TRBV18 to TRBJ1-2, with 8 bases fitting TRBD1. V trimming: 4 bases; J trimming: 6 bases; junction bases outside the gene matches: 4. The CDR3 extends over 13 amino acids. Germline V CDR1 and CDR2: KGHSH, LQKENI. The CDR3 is CASSLPGQDGYTF. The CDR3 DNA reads TGTGCCAGCTCACTTCCGGGACAGGATGGCTACACCTTC.

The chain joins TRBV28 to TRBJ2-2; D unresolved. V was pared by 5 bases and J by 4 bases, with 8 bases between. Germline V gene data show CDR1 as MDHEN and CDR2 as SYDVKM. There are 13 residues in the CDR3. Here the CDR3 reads CASSTQVTGELFF. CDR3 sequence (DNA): TGTGCCAGCAGTACCCAGGTCACCGGGGAGCTGTTTTTT.

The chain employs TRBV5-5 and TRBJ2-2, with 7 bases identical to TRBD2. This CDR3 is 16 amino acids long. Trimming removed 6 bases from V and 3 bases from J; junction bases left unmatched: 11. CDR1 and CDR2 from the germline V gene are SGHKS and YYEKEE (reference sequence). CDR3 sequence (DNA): TGTGCCAGCATGCCCCGAGCGGGGACTTACACCGGGGAGCTGTTTTTT. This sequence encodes CASMPRAGTYTGELFF.

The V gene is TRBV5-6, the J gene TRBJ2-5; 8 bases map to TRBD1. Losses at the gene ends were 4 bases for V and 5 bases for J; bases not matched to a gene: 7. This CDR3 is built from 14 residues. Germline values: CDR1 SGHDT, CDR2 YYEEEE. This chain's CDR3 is CASSLGQGGETQYF. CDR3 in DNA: TGTGCCAGCAGCCTCGGACAGGGAGGCGAGACCCAGTACTTC.

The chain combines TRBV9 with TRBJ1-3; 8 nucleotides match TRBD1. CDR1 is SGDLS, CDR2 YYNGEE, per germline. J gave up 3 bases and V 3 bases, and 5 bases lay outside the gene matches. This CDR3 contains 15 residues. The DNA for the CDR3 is TGTGCCAGCAGCGCCGCAGGGGGCGTTGGAAACACCATATATTTT. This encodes CASSAAGGVGNTIYF.

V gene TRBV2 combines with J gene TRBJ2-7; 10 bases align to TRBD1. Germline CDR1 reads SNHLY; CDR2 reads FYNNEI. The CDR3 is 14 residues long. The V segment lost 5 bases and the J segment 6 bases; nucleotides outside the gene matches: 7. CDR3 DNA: TGTGCCAGCAGTCGACAGGGGGCGCTTGGCGAGCAGTACTTC. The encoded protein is CASSRQGALGEQYF. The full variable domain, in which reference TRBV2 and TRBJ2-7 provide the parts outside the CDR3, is EPEVTQTPSHQVTQMGQEVILRCVPISNHLYFYWYRQILGQKVEFLVSFYNNEISEKSEIFDDQFSVERPDGSNFTLKIRSTKLEDSAMYFCASSRQGALGEQYFGPGTRLTVT.

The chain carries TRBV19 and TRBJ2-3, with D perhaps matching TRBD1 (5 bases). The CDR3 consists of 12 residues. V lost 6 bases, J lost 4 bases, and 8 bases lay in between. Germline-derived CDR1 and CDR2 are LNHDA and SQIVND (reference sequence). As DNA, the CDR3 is TGTGCCAGTAGAACAGGTGCAGATACGCAGTATTTT. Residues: CASRTGADTQYF.

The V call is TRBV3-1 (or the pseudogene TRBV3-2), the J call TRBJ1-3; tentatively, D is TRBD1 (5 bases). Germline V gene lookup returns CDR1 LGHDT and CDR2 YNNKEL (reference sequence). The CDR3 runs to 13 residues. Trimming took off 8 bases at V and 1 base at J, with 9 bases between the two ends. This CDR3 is CASGGSSGNTIYF. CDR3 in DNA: TGTGCCAGCGGGGGGAGTTCTGGAAACACCATATATTTT.

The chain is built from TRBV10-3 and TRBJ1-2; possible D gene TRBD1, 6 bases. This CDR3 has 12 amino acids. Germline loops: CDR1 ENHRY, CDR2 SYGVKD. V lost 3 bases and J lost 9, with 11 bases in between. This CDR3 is CAISDQGSSYTF. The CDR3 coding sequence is TGTGCCATCAGTGACCAGGGGAGTAGCTACACCTTC.